Sequencing of this T cell receptor beta chain was carried out in a study of blood T cell repertoires in COVID-19. Study-level background: Whether acute or convalescent, the COVID-19 samples came from the United States, Italy and Spain.

The CDR3 totals 16 residues. Only in-frame clones appear in the TCRdb table, and some are missing; sequencing was by immunoSEQ multiplex PCR. The table shows approximately 290,000 clones, with 89% occurring only once. This clonotype originated in a woman aged 60 to 75 with acute or convalescent COVID-19. The rearrangement links TRBV21-1 to TRBJ2-1; TRBD2 is the table's D call, not checked against the DNA. TRBV21-1 is tagged as a pseudogene. The material sequenced was peripheral blood. CDR3 coding DNA: TGTGCCAGCAGCCTCCCTGACGGGAGGGCCCTCGGTGAGCAGTTCTTC. Translation gives CASSLPDGRALGEQFF.